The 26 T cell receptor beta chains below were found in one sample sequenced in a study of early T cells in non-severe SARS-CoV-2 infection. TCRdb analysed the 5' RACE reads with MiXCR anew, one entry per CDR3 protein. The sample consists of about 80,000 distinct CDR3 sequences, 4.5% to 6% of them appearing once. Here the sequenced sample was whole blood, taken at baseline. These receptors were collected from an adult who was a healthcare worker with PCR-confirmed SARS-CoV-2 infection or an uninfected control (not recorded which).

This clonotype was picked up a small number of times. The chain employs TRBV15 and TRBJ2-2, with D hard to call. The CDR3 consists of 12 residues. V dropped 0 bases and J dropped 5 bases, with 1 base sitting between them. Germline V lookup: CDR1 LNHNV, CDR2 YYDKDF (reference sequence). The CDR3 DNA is TGTGCCACCAGCAGAGAGACCGGGGAGCTGTTTTTT. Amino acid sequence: CATSRETGELFF.

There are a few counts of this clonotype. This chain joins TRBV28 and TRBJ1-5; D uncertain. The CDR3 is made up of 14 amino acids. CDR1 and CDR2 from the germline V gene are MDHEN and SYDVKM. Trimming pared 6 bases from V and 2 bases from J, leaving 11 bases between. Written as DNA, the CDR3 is TGTGCCAGCAGCCCGAGTCGGGGCAATCAGCCCCAGCATTTT. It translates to CASSPSRGNQPQHF.

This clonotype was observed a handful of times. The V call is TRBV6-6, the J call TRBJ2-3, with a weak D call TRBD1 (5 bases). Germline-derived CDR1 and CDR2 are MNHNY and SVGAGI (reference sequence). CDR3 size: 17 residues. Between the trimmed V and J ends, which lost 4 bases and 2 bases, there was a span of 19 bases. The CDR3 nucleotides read TGTGCCAGCAGTTCGCCCCGATCCCTGGACATCACAGATACGCAGTATTTT. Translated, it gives CASSSPRSLDITDTQYF.

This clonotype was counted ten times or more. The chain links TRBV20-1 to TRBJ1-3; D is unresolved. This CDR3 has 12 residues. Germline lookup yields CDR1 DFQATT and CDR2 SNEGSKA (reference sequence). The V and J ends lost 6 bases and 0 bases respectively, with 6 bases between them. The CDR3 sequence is CSAPISGNTIYF. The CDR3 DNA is TGCAGTGCCCCGATCTCTGGAAACACCATATATTTT.

This CDR3 reads CASSLTRSTGELFF. The CDR3 region has the DNA TGTGCCAGCAGCTTAACTAGAAGCACCGGGGAGCTGTTTTTT. The V and J genes are TRBV11-3 and TRBJ2-2; perhaps TRBD2 as D (5 bases). From germline, CDR1 is SGHNT and CDR2 YENEEA. The CDR3 is 14 amino acids. With 2 bases removed from V and 4 bases from J, the gap between germline ends came to 8 bases.

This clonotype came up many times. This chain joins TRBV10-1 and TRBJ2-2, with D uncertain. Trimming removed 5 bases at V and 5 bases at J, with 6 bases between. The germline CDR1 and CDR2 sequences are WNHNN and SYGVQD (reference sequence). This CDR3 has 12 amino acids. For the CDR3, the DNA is TGCGCCAGCAGTTTAGGAACCGGGGAGCTGTTTTTT. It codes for CASSLGTGELFF.

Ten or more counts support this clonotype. CDR3 sequence reads: CASSMDGRAYEQYF. The DNA for the CDR3 is TGTGCCAGTAGTATGGACGGGAGGGCCTACGAGCAGTACTTC. V gene TRBV19 combines with J gene TRBJ2-7, with TRBD2 matching over 8 bases. The V gene end was trimmed by 3 bases and the J gene end by 2 bases; junction bases not matched to a gene: 3. CDR3 size: 14 residues. Germline CDR1 LNHDA, CDR2 SQIVND (reference sequence).

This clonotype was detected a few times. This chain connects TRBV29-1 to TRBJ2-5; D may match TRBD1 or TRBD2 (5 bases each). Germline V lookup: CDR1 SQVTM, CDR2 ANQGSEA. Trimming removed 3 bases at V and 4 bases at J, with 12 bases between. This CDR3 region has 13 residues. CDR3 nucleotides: TGCAGCGTTGAGGGCGCAGGGACAGAGACCCAGTACTTC. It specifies CSVEGAGTETQYF.

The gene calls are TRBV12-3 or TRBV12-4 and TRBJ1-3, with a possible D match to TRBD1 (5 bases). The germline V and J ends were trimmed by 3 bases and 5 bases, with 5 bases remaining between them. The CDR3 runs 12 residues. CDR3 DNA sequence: TGTGCCAGCAGTTTGGGGCGAAACACCATATATTTT. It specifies CASSLGRNTIYF.

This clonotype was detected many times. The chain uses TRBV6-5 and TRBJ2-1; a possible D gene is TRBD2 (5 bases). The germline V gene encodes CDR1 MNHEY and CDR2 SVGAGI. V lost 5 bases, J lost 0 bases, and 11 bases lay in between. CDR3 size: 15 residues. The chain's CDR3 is CASSLGRDSYNEQFF. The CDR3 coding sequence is TGTGCCAGCAGTCTTGGACGGGACTCCTACAATGAGCAGTTCTTC.

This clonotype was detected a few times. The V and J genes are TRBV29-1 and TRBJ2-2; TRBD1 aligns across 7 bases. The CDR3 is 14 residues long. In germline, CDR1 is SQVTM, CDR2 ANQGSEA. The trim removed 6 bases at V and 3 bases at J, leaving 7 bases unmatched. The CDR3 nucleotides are TGCAGCGTCTCCGGGACAGCGTACACCGGGGAGCTGTTTTTT. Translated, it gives CSVSGTAYTGELFF.

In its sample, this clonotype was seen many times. The CDR3 nucleotides are TGTGCCAGCAGCTTGGACGAGACGGGTACTAACTATGGCTACACCTTC. Translating gives CASSLDETGTNYGYTF. The V and J genes are TRBV5-7 and TRBJ1-2; D gene unclear. TRBV5-7 is an ORF, with its function uncertain. V was cut by 0 bases and J by 0 bases, with 12 bases left in between. The CDR3 loop spans 16 amino acids.

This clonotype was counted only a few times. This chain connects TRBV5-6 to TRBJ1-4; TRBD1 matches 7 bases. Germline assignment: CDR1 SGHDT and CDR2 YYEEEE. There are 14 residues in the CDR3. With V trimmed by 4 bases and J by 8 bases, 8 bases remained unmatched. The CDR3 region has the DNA TGTGCCAGCAGCCTCGGACAGGAGGGCGAAAAACTGTTTTTT. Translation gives CASSLGQEGEKLFF.

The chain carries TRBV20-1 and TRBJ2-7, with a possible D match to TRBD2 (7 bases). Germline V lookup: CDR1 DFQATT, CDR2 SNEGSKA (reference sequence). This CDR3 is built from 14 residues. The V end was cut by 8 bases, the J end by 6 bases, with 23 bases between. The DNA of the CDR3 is TGCAGTACCCTGAGAGGGGGGGAACCGACCGAGCAGTACTTC. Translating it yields CSTLRGGEPTEQYF.

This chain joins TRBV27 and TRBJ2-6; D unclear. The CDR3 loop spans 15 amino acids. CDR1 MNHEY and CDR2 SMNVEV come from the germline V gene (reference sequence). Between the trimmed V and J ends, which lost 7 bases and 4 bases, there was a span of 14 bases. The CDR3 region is CASTERLGGANVLTF. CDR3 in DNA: TGTGCCAGCACTGAGAGACTGGGGGGGGCCAACGTCCTGACTTTC.

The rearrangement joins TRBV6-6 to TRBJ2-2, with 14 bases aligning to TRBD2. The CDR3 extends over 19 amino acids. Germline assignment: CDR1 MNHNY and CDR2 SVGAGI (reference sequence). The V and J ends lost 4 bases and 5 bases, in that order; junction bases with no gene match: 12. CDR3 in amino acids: CASSSRRLAGGPKTGELFF. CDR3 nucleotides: TGTGCCAGCAGTTCCAGGAGACTAGCGGGAGGGCCTAAAACCGGGGAGCTGTTTTTT.

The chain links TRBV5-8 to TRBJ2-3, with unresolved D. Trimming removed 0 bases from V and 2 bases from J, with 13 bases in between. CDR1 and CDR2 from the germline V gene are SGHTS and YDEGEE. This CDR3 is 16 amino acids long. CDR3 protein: CASSLAFSEYTDTQYF. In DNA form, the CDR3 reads TGTGCCAGCAGCTTGGCATTCAGCGAATACACAGATACGCAGTATTTT.

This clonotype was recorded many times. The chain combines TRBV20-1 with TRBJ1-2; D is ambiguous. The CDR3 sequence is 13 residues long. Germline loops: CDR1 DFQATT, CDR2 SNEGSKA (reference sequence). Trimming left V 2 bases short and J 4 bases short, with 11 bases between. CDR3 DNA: TGCAGTGCTAGACAAGACATCGGCTATGGCTACACCTTC. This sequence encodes CSARQDIGYGYTF.

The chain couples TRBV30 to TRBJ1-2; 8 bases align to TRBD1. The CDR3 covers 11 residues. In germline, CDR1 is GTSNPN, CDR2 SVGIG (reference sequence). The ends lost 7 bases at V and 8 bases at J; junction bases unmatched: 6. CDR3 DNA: TGTGCCTCGTCAGGGGGCGGCGGCTACACCTTC. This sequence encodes CASSGGGGYTF. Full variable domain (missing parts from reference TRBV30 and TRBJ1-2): SQTIHQWPATLVQPVGSPLSLECTVEGTSNPNLYWYRQAAGRGLQLLFYSVGIGQISSEVPQNLSASRPQDRQFILSSKKLLLSDSGFYLCASSGGGGYTFGSGTRLTVV.

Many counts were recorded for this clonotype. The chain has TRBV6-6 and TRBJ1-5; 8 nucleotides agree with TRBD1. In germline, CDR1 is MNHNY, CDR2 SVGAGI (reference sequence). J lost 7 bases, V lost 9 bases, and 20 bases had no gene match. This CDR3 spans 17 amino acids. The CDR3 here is CASIKGLAGGEWQPQHF. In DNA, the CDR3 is TGTGCCAGTATAAAAGGGTTGGCAGGGGGCGAATGGCAGCCCCAGCATTTT.

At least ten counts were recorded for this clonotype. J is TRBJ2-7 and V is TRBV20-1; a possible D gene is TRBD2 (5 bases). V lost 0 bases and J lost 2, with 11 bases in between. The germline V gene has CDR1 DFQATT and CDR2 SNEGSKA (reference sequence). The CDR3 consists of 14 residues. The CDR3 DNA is TGCAGTGCTAGAGAGGGAGTAGCCCCCTACGAGCAGTACTTC. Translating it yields CSAREGVAPYEQYF.

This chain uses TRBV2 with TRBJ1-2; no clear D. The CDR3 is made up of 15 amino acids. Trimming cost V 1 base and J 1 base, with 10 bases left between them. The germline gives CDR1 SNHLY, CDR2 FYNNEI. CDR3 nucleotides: TGTGCCAGCAGTGAAGTAACAGCACATAACTATGGCTACACCTTC. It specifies CASSEVTAHNYGYTF.

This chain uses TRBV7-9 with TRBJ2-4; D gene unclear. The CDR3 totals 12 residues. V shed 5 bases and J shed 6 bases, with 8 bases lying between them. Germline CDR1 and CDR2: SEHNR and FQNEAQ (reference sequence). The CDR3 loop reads CASSPEGNIQYF. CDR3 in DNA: TGTGCCAGCAGCCCAGAAGGAAACATTCAGTACTTC.

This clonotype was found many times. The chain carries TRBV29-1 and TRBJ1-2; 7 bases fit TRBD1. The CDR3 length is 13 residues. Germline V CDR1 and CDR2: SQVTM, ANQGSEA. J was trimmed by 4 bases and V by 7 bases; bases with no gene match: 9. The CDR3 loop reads CSAWDSLFYGYTF. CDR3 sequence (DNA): TGCAGCGCCTGGGACAGCCTTTTCTATGGCTACACCTTC.

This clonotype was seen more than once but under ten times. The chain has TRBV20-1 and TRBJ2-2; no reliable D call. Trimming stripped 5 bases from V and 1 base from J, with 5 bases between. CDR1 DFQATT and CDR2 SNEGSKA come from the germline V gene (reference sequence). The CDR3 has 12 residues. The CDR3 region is CSARQNTGELFF. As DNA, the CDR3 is TGCAGTGCTCGACAGAACACCGGGGAGCTGTTTTTT.

The CDR3 region has the DNA TGTGCCAGCAGCTATGGGCAGGGGAGGATGGCCTACGAGCAGTACTTC. Translating gives CASSYGQGRMAYEQYF. The V gene is TRBV6-5, the J gene TRBJ2-7; the D gene could be TRBD1 or TRBD2 (6 bases each). V gave up 6 bases and J gave up 2 bases, with 20 bases separating them. The CDR3 loop spans 16 amino acids. Germline V gene lookup returns CDR1 MNHEY and CDR2 SVGAGI.